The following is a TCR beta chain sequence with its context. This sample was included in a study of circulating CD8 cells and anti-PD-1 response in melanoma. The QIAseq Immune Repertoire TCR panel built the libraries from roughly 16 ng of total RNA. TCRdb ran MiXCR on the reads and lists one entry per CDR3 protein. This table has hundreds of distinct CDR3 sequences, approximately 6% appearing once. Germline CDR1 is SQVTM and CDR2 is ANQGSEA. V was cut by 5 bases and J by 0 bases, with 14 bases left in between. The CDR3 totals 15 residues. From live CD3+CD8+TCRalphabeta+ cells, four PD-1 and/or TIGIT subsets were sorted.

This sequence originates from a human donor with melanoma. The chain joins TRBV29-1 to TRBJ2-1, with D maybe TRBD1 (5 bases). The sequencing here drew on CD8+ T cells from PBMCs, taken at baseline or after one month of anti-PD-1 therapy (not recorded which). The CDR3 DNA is TGCAGCGTTCATAGACAGCCGAGCTCCTACAATGAGCAGTTCTTC. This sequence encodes CSVHRQPSSYNEQFF.